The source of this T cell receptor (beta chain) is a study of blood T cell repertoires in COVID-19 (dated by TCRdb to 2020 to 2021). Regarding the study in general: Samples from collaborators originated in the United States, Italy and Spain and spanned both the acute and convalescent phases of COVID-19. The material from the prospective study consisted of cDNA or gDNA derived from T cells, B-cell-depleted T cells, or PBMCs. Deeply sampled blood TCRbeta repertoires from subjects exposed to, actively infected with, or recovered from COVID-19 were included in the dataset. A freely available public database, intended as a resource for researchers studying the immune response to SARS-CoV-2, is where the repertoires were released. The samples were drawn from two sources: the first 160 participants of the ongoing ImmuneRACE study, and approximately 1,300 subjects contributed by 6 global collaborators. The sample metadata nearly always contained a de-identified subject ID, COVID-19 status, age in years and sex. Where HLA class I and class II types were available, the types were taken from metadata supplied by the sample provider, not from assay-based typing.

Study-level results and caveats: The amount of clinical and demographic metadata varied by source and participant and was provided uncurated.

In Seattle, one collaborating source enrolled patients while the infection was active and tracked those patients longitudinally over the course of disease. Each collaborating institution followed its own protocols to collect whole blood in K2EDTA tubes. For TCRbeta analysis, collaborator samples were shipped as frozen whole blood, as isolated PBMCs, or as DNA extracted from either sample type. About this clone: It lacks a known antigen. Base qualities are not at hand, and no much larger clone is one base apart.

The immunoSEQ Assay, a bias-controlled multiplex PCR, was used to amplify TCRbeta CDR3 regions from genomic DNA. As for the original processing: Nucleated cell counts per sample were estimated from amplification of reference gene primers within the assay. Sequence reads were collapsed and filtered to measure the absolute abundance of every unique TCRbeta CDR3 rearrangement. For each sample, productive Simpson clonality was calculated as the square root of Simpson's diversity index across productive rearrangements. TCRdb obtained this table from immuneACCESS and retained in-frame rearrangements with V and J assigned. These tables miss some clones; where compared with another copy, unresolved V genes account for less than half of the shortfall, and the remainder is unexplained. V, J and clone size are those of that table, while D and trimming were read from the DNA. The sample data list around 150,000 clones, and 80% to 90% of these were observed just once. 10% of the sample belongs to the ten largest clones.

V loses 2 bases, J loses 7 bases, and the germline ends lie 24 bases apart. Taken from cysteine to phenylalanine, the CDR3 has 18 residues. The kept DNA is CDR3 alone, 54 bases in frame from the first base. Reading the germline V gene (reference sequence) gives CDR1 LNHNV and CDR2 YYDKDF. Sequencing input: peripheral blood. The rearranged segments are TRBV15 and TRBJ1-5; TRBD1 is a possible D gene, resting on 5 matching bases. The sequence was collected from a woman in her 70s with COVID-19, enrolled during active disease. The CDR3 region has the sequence CATSRLPNGGGWGQPQHF. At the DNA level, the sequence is TGTGCCACCAGCAGACTTCCAAACGGCGGGGGATGGGGCCAGCCCCAGCATTTT. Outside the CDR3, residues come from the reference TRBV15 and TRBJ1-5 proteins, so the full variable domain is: DAMVIQNPRYQVTQFGKPVTLSCSQTLNHNVMYWYQQKSSQAPKLLFHYYDKDFNNEADTPDNFQSRRPNTSFCFLDIRSPGLGDTAMYLCATSRLPNGGGWGQPQHFGDGTRLSIL.